This TCR beta chain originates from a study of cytomegalovirus exposure and HLA in healthy donors. Overall study findings and caveats: Reports state that TCR beta sequences accurately predicted most subjects' HLA-A and HLA-B alleles. It was taken for granted in presence/absence analyses that sequencing depth across donors was roughly uniform. Rare sequences made up most TCRs, while some public TCRs were found in many donors.

Remarks on this clone: What it binds is not known.

Germline loops: CDR1 SNHLY, CDR2 FYNNEI. There are 19 residues in the CDR3. The V and J ends lost 4 bases and 2 bases, in that order; junction bases with no gene match: 11. Healthy individuals who donated bone marrow served as the donors. PCR was performed using 60 Vbeta and 13 Jbeta primers. Sequenced by immunoSEQ multiplex PCR; TCRdb stores in-frame clones only, minus some. This table holds approximately 190,000 clones, over 70% found once. J is TRBJ2-1 and V is TRBV2; 13 positions match TRBD2. The receptor comes from a middle-aged man in good health and CMV-seropositive. The sequenced material came from PBMCs. The CDR3, as DNA: TGTGCCAGCAGTGGCTTAGGGATCGGGACTAGCGGGACCTACAATGAGCAGTTCTTC. It encodes CASSGLGIGTSGTYNEQFF.